This TCR beta chain came from a study of cytomegalovirus exposure and HLA in healthy donors. Study-level points and caveats: In a later analysis, at a false discovery rate of 0.05, under 20,000 TCR beta sequences matched HLA alleles. Earlier analysis yielded a pattern in which most TCR beta V segments were productive about 90% or about 30% of the time. A later analysis revealed that TCR association rates differed between HLA loci, peaking at DRB1 and bottoming out at HLA-C.

On this clone: Its antigen is unidentified.

In the PCR, 60 Vbeta and 13 Jbeta primers were used. Data came from immunoSEQ multiplex PCR; TCRdb stores just in-frame clones and leaves some out. The sample has 100,000 to 120,000 clones, more than 60% seen once; the top ten hold 6.2%. The CDR3 is 13 residues long. V lost 2 bases and J lost 7, with 12 bases in between. Germline V CDR1 and CDR2: SGHRS, YFSETQ. The TCR comes from a man aged 25 to 45 in good health and CMV-seropositive. The chain is built from TRBV5-1 and TRBJ1-2; no definite D call. Sequences were obtained from PBMCs. The CDR3 coding sequence is TGCGCCAGCAGCTTAGAGGGCCCGGGTGGCTACACCTTC. It specifies CASSLEGPGGYTF. Supplemented by reference TRBV5-1 and TRBJ1-2, the full variable domain reads KAGVTQTPRYLIKTRGQQVTLSCSPISGHRSVSWYQQTPGQGLQFLFEYFSETQRNKGNFPGRFSGRQFSNSRSEMNVSTLELGDSALYLCASSLEGPGGYTFGSGTRLTVV.